This TCR beta chain was obtained from a study of PD-L1 blockade in urothelial cancer. V gave up 2 bases and J gave up 3 bases; unmatched junction bases: 9. Germline V gene data show CDR1 as GTSNPN and CDR2 as SVGIG (reference sequence). The CDR3 has 16 amino acids. Only one count was recorded for this clone. Time point indicated: pretreatment peripheral blood. Using immunoSEQ multiplex PCR, the repertoire was profiled, and TCRdb retains in-frame clones only, with some absent. In the table there are 100,000 to 150,000 clones, around 84% of which are singletons. The V and J genes are TRBV30 and TRBJ2-1; 8 positions agree with TRBD2. This receptor was identified in a man aged 45 to 65 with urothelial cancer. Sequenced here: PBMCs, sampled around atezolizumab (anti-PD-L1) treatment. The CDR3 sequence is CAWSRSGRRLYNEQFF. DNA of the CDR3: TGTGCCTGGAGTAGAAGCGGGAGACGGCTCTACAATGAGCAGTTCTTC.